A selection of T cell receptor beta chains follows, all from one sample in a study of post-analysis software for immune sequencing data. TCRdb fed the PCR reads into MiXCR, producing one record per CDR3 protein. The sample lists fewer than 850,000 distinct CDR3 sequences; roughly 46% were seen once. What was sequenced was blood. Receptors originate from a girl between 10 and 17 years old with multiple sclerosis. The conserved cysteine and the conserved F or W are not part of the CDR3 here. Some rows have no size entry. The others give once, few or many, or a class for an expanded clone.

j_gene: TRBJ2-3
abundance: .
v_gene: TRBV6-6
CDR3aa: ASSSADRRGTVDTQY

j_gene: TRBJ2-7
abundance: many
v_gene: TRBV7-3
CDR3aa: ASSLDGTGAYEQY

j_gene: TRBJ2-7
abundance: .
v_gene: TRBV7-2
CDR3aa: ASSSGLAGGLTYEQY

j_gene: TRBJ2-1
abundance: .
v_gene: TRBV20-1
CDR3aa: SARDPRGFNEQF

j_gene: TRBJ1-2
abundance: .
v_gene: TRBV15
CDR3aa: ATSREEFANYGYT

j_gene: .
abundance: .
v_gene: TRBV29-1
CDR3aa: GVNTGGSETQY

j_gene: TRBJ2-3
abundance: .
v_gene: TRBV28
CDR3aa: ASSSYTQY

j_gene: TRBJ1-2
abundance: .
v_gene: TRBV6-2/TRBV6-3
CDR3aa: ASSQGLPYGYT

j_gene: .
abundance: .
v_gene: TRBV7-3
CDR3aa: ASSPNQGSEQY

j_gene: TRBJ1-2
abundance: few
v_gene: TRBV7-2
CDR3aa: ASSSTRDRGDGYT

j_gene: TRBJ2-1
abundance: .
v_gene: TRBV12-3/TRBV12-4
CDR3aa: ASGHGSSPNEQF

j_gene: TRBJ1-1
abundance: .
v_gene: TRBV29-1
CDR3aa: SVEAMTGGWVNTEAF

j_gene: TRBJ2-3
abundance: few
v_gene: TRBV6-5
CDR3aa: ASIGVGSDTQY

j_gene: TRBJ2-1
abundance: .
v_gene: TRBV20-1
CDR3aa: SAPDSGSTHNEQF

j_gene: TRBJ2-1
abundance: .
v_gene: TRBV5-1
CDR3aa: ASSLASGSPLKYNEQF

j_gene: TRBJ1-2
abundance: .
v_gene: TRBV28
CDR3aa: ASSLPGAREGYT

j_gene: TRBJ1-6
abundance: .
v_gene: TRBV4-3
CDR3aa: ASSQDQSYNSPLH

j_gene: TRBJ2-7
abundance: few
v_gene: TRBV12-3/TRBV12-4
CDR3aa: ASSLGLGTGRYEQY

j_gene: TRBJ1-1
abundance: few
v_gene: TRBV4-3
CDR3aa: ASSQDYNTEAF

j_gene: TRBJ2-1
abundance: .
v_gene: TRBV20-1
CDR3aa: SAPKRDYGSYNEQF

j_gene: TRBJ1-1
abundance: once
v_gene: TRBV20-1
CDR3aa: SASRPGAAEAF

j_gene: .
abundance: .
v_gene: TRBV10-3
CDR3aa: AISERVPEQY

j_gene: TRBJ2-7
abundance: .
v_gene: TRBV3-1
CDR3aa: ASSRRDRGSEQY

j_gene: TRBJ1-2
abundance: few
v_gene: TRBV13
CDR3aa: ASSSAGGLYT

j_gene: TRBJ2-6
abundance: few
v_gene: TRBV7-3
CDR3aa: ASSSRVASGANVLT

j_gene: TRBJ2-5
abundance: .
v_gene: TRBV28
CDR3aa: ASRPTRRVETQY

j_gene: TRBJ2-4
abundance: .
v_gene: TRBV5-5
CDR3aa: ASSLAGSSVAKNIQY

j_gene: TRBJ1-1
abundance: .
v_gene: TRBV15
CDR3aa: ATSRATGVNTEAF

j_gene: TRBJ2-5
abundance: few
v_gene: TRBV29-1
CDR3aa: STRGGINNEQY

j_gene: TRBJ2-1
abundance: .
v_gene: TRBV7-2
CDR3aa: ASRPHRVLLAGPYNEQF

j_gene: TRBJ2-3
abundance: .
v_gene: TRBV5-5
CDR3aa: ASSLEWQAHGTDTQY

j_gene: TRBJ1-2
abundance: .
v_gene: TRBV21-1
CDR3aa: ASSKWLNYGYT

j_gene: TRBJ2-5
abundance: few
v_gene: TRBV10-3
CDR3aa: AISPGTHDQETQY

j_gene: TRBJ2-5
abundance: .
v_gene: TRBV14
CDR3aa: ASSPTQLAGEFGETQY

j_gene: TRBJ2-3
abundance: .
v_gene: TRBV5-1
CDR3aa: ASRQTGLAGSTDTQY

j_gene: TRBJ2-1
abundance: .
v_gene: TRBV4-1
CDR3aa: ASTSETYNEQF

j_gene: TRBJ2-7
abundance: .
v_gene: TRBV27
CDR3aa: AGGPTRGAYEQY

j_gene: TRBJ2-7
abundance: few
v_gene: TRBV11-2
CDR3aa: ASTTSLESYEQY

j_gene: TRBJ1-1
abundance: few
v_gene: TRBV7-9
CDR3aa: ASSLGWQTEAF

j_gene: TRBJ2-3
abundance: .
v_gene: TRBV9
CDR3aa: ASSVNSRRTSGPGTDTQY

j_gene: TRBJ2-3
abundance: few
v_gene: TRBV9
CDR3aa: ASSVAGSGSGDTQY

j_gene: TRBJ2-7
abundance: few
v_gene: TRBV29-1
CDR3aa: SVDGGRGIGYEQY

j_gene: TRBJ2-5
abundance: few
v_gene: TRBV2
CDR3aa: ASTLDSRGTQY

j_gene: TRBJ2-7
abundance: .
v_gene: TRBV18
CDR3aa: ASSPLVSLAGTYEQY

j_gene: TRBJ2-3
abundance: few
v_gene: TRBV27
CDR3aa: ASSVLAGADTQY

j_gene: TRBJ2-1
abundance: .
v_gene: TRBV4-3
CDR3aa: ASSHPVGSEQF

j_gene: TRBJ2-3
abundance: .
v_gene: TRBV20-1
CDR3aa: SAEDRGRDTDTQY

j_gene: TRBJ1-1
abundance: .
v_gene: TRBV3-1
CDR3aa: ASSQVVGFEAF

j_gene: TRBJ2-1
abundance: .
v_gene: TRBV20-1
CDR3aa: SARAIAGGQGEQF